In this sample, the clone carrying this T cell receptor (beta chain) turned up once. Its matching antigen is unknown. This sample was included in a study of cytomegalovirus exposure and HLA in healthy donors. Findings and caveats of the study: Across donors, presence/absence analyses took sequencing depth to be roughly uniform.

PCR used 60 Vbeta primers and 13 Jbeta primers. TCRdb's copy holds only in-frame clones and misses some; the assay was immunoSEQ multiplex PCR. This repertoire shows more than 110,000 clones, around 76% found once; its top ten account for 2.5% to 3.5%. The sequencing input was PBMCs. This clonotype originated in a male donor in good health and CMV-seronegative.

CDR3 nucleotide sequence: TGTGCCAGCAGCCCTAATAATCGGGTTAATGAGCAGTTCTTC. It codes for CASSPNNRVNEQFF. This rearrangement joins TRBV9 to TRBJ2-1; D not resolved. Germline CDR1 SGDLS, CDR2 YYNGEE. The germline V and J ends were trimmed by 4 bases and 7 bases, with 15 bases remaining between them. The CDR3 has 14 residues.